This T cell receptor (beta chain) was sequenced in a study of OX40 agonist ivuxolimab in advanced cancers. Overall study: Ivuxolimab is a fully human IgG2 antibody that activates OX40 (CD134). Under the entry rules, prior anti-PD-1, anti-PD-L1 or anti-CTLA-4 therapy was allowed, and about 40% had some.

The repertoire was sequenced with immunoSEQ multiplex PCR; TCRdb's copy has only in-frame clones and lacks some. Among about 96,000 clones listed, under 85% were seen once. Study outcomes and limitations: Expanded clones belonging to CD8+ T cells outnumbered, on average, those of CD4+. There was clonal expansion of CD4+ and CD8+ blood T cells by week 6 at 0.1 to 3.0 mg/kg.

The V end lost 1 base, the J end lost 11 bases, and 14 bases lay between the germline ends. The germline CDR1 and CDR2 sequences are SEHNR and FQNEAQ (reference sequence). The CDR3 consists of 14 residues. On this clone itself: The target antigen is unknown.

This chain uses TRBV7-9 with TRBJ2-2; no firm D call. Specimen: CD4+ or CD8+ T cells sorted from blood, collected in a trial of the OX40 agonist ivuxolimab. The TCR was taken from an adult with an advanced solid tumor such as melanoma, head and neck, liver or kidney cancer. CDR3 region: CASSLGASSGELFF. The CDR3 bases are TGTGCCAGCAGCTTAGGGGCCAGTTCTGGCGAGCTGTTTTTT. The full variable domain, in which reference TRBV7-9 and TRBJ2-2 provide the parts outside the CDR3, is DTGVSQNPRHKITKRGQNVTFRCDPISEHNRLYWYRQTLGQGPEFLTYFQNEAQLEKSRLLSDRFSAERPKGSFSTLEIQRTEQGDSAMYLCASSLGASSGELFFGEGSRLTVL.